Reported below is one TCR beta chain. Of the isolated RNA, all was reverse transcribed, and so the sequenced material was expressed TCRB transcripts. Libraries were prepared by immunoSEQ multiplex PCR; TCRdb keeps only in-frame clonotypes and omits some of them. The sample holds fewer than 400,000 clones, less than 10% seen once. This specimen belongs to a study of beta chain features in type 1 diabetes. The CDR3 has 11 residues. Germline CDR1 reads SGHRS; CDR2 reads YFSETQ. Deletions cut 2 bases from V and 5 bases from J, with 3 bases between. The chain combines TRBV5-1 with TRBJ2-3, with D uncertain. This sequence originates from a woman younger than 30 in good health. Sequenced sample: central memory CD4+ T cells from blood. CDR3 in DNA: TGCGCCAGCAGCTTAGAAGATACGCAGTATTTT. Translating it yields CASSLEDTQYF.